The T cell receptor (beta chain) described here comes from a study of T cells of healthy individuals. V lost 6 bases and J 7 bases, leaving 9 bases between the germline ends. The CDR3 covers 11 residues. Looked up from germline, CDR1 is ENHRY and CDR2 is SYGVKD. TCRdb analysed the 5' RACE reads with MiXCR anew, one entry per CDR3 protein. The repertoire includes about 60,000 distinct CDR3 sequences, 15% to 20% of them detected once, and around 4.5% sits in the top ten. The chain links TRBV10-3 to TRBJ2-5; D not certain. The receptor was derived from a human donor in good health. The CDR3 sequence is CAIRDGGTQYF. The CDR3 region has the DNA TGTGCCATCAGGGACGGCGGGACCCAGTACTTC.